This entry lists 31 T cell receptor beta chains sequenced from one sample in a study of T cell changes during pregnancy in multiple sclerosis. Some clones are missing from TCRdb's copy, which holds only in-frame ones; the method was immunoSEQ multiplex PCR. The sample consists of approximately 44,000 clones, about 93% of them appearing once. The material sequenced was CD4+ T cells from peripheral blood mononuclear cells, taken before pregnancy. These TCRs come from a female donor with multiple sclerosis, enrolled in a pregnancy study.

The chain links TRBV19 to TRBJ1-1; tentative D call: TRBD1 (6 bases). The CDR3 is 14 amino acids. Trimming took 7 bases from V and 7 from J, leaving 19 bases between them. From germline, CDR1 is LNHDA and CDR2 SQIVND (reference sequence). The CDR3 sequence: CASTDGQNRFEAFF. CDR3 DNA: TGTGCCAGTACCGACGGACAGAATCGGTTTGAAGCTTTCTTT.

The chain is built from TRBV2 and TRBJ1-4; 9 nucleotides agree with TRBD1. Germline loops: CDR1 SNHLY, CDR2 FYNNEI. Trimming removed 3 bases from V and 4 bases from J; junction bases left unmatched: 3. This CDR3 is 15 amino acids long. The CDR3 here is CASSESDRGNEKLFF. The CDR3 nucleotides are TGTGCCAGCAGTGAGTCGGACAGGGGTAATGAAAAACTGTTTTTT.

V is TRBV5-1 and J is TRBJ1-2; 11 nucleotides line up with TRBD1. This CDR3 has 15 residues. CDR1 and CDR2 (germline): SGHRS, YFSETQ. Trimming at V came to 4 bases and at J to 3 bases, leaving 5 bases not matched to a gene. CDR3 nucleotides: TGCGCCAGCAGCCGCGGGACAGGGGGTGACTATGGCTACACCTTC. It codes for CASSRGTGGDYGYTF.

This chain links TRBV2 with TRBJ2-2; TRBD1 agrees at 9 bases. The CDR3 has 16 amino acids. CDR1 and CDR2 (germline): SNHLY, FYNNEI. With 5 bases clipped from V and 6 bases from J, the junction kept 10 bases outside the gene matches. CDR3 loop: CASSQHRGPGAGELFF. CDR3 nucleotides: TGTGCCAGCAGTCAGCACAGGGGGCCGGGGGCCGGGGAGCTGTTTTTT.

This chain links TRBV18 with TRBJ1-4; 8 bases match TRBD1. V lost 1 base, J lost 6 bases, and 10 bases stayed unmatched. Germline assignment: CDR1 KGHSH and CDR2 LQKENI. The CDR3 sequence is 17 residues long. The chain's CDR3 is CASSPRSRGPGDEKLFF. CDR3 coding DNA: TGTGCCAGCTCACCACGAAGCAGGGGGCCCGGCGATGAAAAACTGTTTTTT.

V is TRBV28 and J is TRBJ1-1; D might be TRBD1 (5 bases). Germline V gene data show CDR1 as MDHEN and CDR2 as SYDVKM. The V end was cut by 5 bases, the J end by 6 bases, with 19 bases between. The length of the CDR3 is 15 residues. As DNA, the CDR3 is TGTGCCAGCAGTCAGATTCGACGTCGGGGGGCTGAAGCTTTCTTT. This sequence encodes CASSQIRRRGAEAFF.

The J gene is TRBJ2-1, the V gene TRBV11-3; TRBD1 aligns across 10 bases. The CDR3 totals 12 residues. J gave up 15 bases and V 5 bases, and 7 bases lay outside the gene matches. Germline CDR1 and CDR2: SGHNT and YENEEA. The CDR3 loop reads CASSQTTGGLFF. CDR3 nucleotides: TGTGCCAGCAGCCAGACGACAGGGGGCCTGTTCTTC. Complete variable domain (other parts from reference TRBV11-3 and TRBJ2-1): EAGVVQSPRYKIIEKKQPVAFWCNPISGHNTLYWYLQNLGQGPELLIRYENEEAVDDSQLPKDRFSAERLKGVDSTLKIQPAELGDSAVYLCASSQTTGGLFFGPGTRLTVL.

The chain employs TRBV6-6 and TRBJ2-5, with TRBD2 as a possible D gene (5 bases). This CDR3 contains 13 residues. Germline CDR1 and CDR2: MNHNY and SVGAGI (reference sequence). V shed 3 bases and J shed 3 bases, with 8 bases lying between them. CDR3 sequence reads: CASSYRREETQYF. For the CDR3, the DNA is TGTGCCAGCAGTTATCGGCGGGAAGAGACCCAGTACTTC.

The V and J genes are TRBV29-1 and TRBJ1-3; D remains ambiguous. Germline V gene lookup returns CDR1 SQVTM and CDR2 ANQGSEA. The V end was cut by 6 bases, the J end by 0 bases, with 3 bases between. This CDR3 contains 11 residues. The CDR3 nucleotides are TGCAGCGTGTACTCTGGAAACACCATATATTTT. This encodes CSVYSGNTIYF.

The chain couples TRBV30 to TRBJ1-2; 7 bases align to TRBD1. Germline loops: CDR1 GTSNPN, CDR2 SVGIG (reference sequence). After removal of 1 base from V and 7 bases from J, the junction contained 9 bases not matched to a gene. The CDR3 totals 14 residues. CDR3 sequence (DNA): TGTGCCTGGAGTGGACACAGGGGACGAGGTGGCTACACCTTC. This encodes CAWSGHRGRGGYTF.

The chain links TRBV6-5 to TRBJ2-7, with 10 bases identical to TRBD1. This CDR3 has 15 residues. From germline, CDR1 is MNHEY and CDR2 SVGAGI. Losses at the gene ends were 5 bases for V and 3 bases for J; bases not matched to a gene: 7. CDR3 residues: CASSVGTGAIYEQYF. DNA of the CDR3: TGTGCCAGCAGTGTCGGGACAGGGGCGATCTACGAGCAGTACTTC.

The V call is TRBV7-7, the J call TRBJ2-5, with D possibly TRBD2 on 6 matching bases. Trimming stripped 7 bases from V and 4 bases from J, with 13 bases between. This CDR3 contains 13 residues. The germline gives CDR1 SSHAT, CDR2 FNYEAQ (reference sequence). The CDR3 sequence is CASIPGGGETQYF. In DNA, the CDR3 is TGTGCCAGCATCCCTGGGGGAGGAGAGACCCAGTACTTC.

The chain links TRBV7-2 to TRBJ1-1, with no clear D. CDR3 size: 15 residues. Trimming cost V 7 bases and J 1 base, with 16 bases left between them. Germline CDR1 reads SGHTA; CDR2 reads FQGNSA. CDR3 protein: CASNPGVRGNTEAFF. As DNA, the CDR3 is TGTGCCAGCAACCCCGGGGTTCGTGGGAACACTGAAGCTTTCTTT.

The rearrangement joins TRBV29-1 to TRBJ2-1; D is perhaps TRBD2 (5 bases). Per germline, CDR1 SQVTM and CDR2 ANQGSEA. V gave up 7 bases and J gave up 8 bases, with 15 bases separating them. This CDR3 region has 12 residues. In DNA form, the CDR3 reads TGCAGCGGTTTAGCGTATGGCCATGAGCAGTTCTTC. Its protein product is CSGLAYGHEQFF.

V and J are TRBV6-5 and TRBJ2-7; 9 bases match TRBD1. V shed 5 bases, J shed 6 bases, and the junction held 5 bases outside the gene matches. The CDR3 runs to 13 residues. The germline CDR1 and CDR2 sequences are MNHEY and SVGAGI. The CDR3 bases are TGTGCCAGCAGTAGGGACAGGGTGGCCGAGCAGTACTTC. Translation: CASSRDRVAEQYF.

The rearrangement uses TRBV20-1 and TRBJ2-5; D remains ambiguous. The CDR3 is 11 residues long. V was cut by 6 bases and J by 4 bases, with 9 bases left in between. Germline V gene sequence: CDR1 DFQATT, CDR2 SNEGSKA (reference sequence). CDR3 sequence reads: CSAERGETQYF. CDR3 bases: TGCAGTGCAGAAAGAGGAGAGACCCAGTACTTC.

J is TRBJ1-1 and V is TRBV6-6, with a weak D call TRBD1 (5 bases). Germline V CDR1 and CDR2: MNHNY, SVGAGI (reference sequence). The CDR3 is made up of 16 amino acids. The V gene lost 5 bases and the J gene lost 1 base, with 17 bases spanning the gap. Written as DNA, the CDR3 is TGTGCCAGCAGTCCGAAGGGCGGACACCCGAACACTGAAGCTTTCTTT. As protein: CASSPKGGHPNTEAFF.

V gene TRBV2 combines with J gene TRBJ2-5; D not certain. The V and J ends lost 1 base and 4 bases respectively, with 10 bases between them. The length of the CDR3 is 14 residues. Germline loops: CDR1 SNHLY, CDR2 FYNNEI. The CDR3 sequence is CASSEVGRGETQYF. The CDR3 nucleotides are TGTGCCAGCAGTGAAGTTGGCCGTGGAGAGACCCAGTACTTC.

The CDR3 DNA reads as TGTGCCAGCAGTTACCCCCCGGGGGGAGCTAACAATGAGCAGTTCTTC. This sequence encodes CASSYPPGGANNEQFF. The rearrangement joins TRBV6-5 to TRBJ2-1; 7 nucleotides align to TRBD2. The CDR3 loop spans 16 amino acids. J lost 5 bases, V lost 2 bases, and 9 bases had no gene match. The germline CDR1 and CDR2 sequences are MNHEY and SVGAGI.

The V and J genes are TRBV6-6 and TRBJ1-5; D call uncertain. From germline, CDR1 is MNHNY and CDR2 SVGAGI (reference sequence). The V end lost 7 bases, the J end lost 4 bases, and 14 bases lay between the germline ends. The length of the CDR3 is 14 residues. The CDR3 loop reads CASNDGIPNQPQHF. In nucleotides, the CDR3 is TGTGCCAGCAACGACGGGATTCCTAATCAGCCCCAGCATTTT.

The chain is built from TRBV19 and TRBJ2-3; TRBD2 matches at 7 bases. This CDR3 has 15 residues. Germline loops: CDR1 LNHDA, CDR2 SQIVND (reference sequence). The V segment lost 6 bases and the J segment 2 bases; nucleotides outside the gene matches: 8. CDR3 amino acids: CASRTLAAITDTQYF. DNA for the CDR3: TGTGCCAGTAGGACCCTAGCGGCGATCACAGATACGCAGTATTTT.

The table lists this clone with a count of one. The chain joins TRBV28 to TRBJ2-5; weak D call: TRBD1 (6 bases). Germline V lookup: CDR1 MDHEN, CDR2 SYDVKM. Trimming removed 7 bases at V and 3 bases at J, with 12 bases between. The CDR3 sequence is 13 residues long. The CDR3 here is CASIRGRKETQYF. The DNA for the CDR3 is TGTGCCAGCATCAGGGGACGGAAAGAGACCCAGTACTTC.

CDR3 nucleotide sequence: TGTGCCAGCAGCCATAGTTCCGGTTACGAGCAGTACTTC. As protein: CASSHSSGYEQYF. V and J are TRBV7-8 and TRBJ2-7, with D uncertain. The V gene's germline CDR1 is SGHVS and CDR2 FQNEAQ. This CDR3 is 13 amino acids long. V lost 5 bases to trimming and J lost 4 bases, with 12 bases between them.

V gene TRBV7-8 combines with J gene TRBJ1-1; maybe TRBD1 (6 bases). V was shortened by 4 bases and J by 5 bases, with 14 bases between the two germline ends. The CDR3 extends over 14 amino acids. Germline V lookup: CDR1 SGHVS, CDR2 FQNEAQ. CDR3 nucleotide sequence: TGTGCCAGCAGCTACCAGGGAGGGGGAACTGAAGCTTTCTTT. This sequence encodes CASSYQGGGTEAFF.

The genes are TRBV28 and TRBJ1-1; D is undetermined. The CDR3 is 14 residues long. Trimming removed 7 bases from V and 6 bases from J, with 18 bases in between. Germline CDR1 reads MDHEN; CDR2 reads SYDVKM. The CDR3 is CASKLIPPGAEAFF. Here the CDR3 DNA reads TGTGCCAGCAAGTTAATTCCTCCGGGAGCTGAAGCTTTCTTT.

This clone occurred once. The genes are TRBV18 and TRBJ1-5; D unresolved. The V end was cut by 3 bases, the J end by 4 bases, with 7 bases between. The CDR3 is 13 residues long. Germline lookup yields CDR1 KGHSH and CDR2 LQKENI. In DNA form, the CDR3 reads TGTGCCAGCTCACCTCAGGCTAATCAGCCCCAGCATTTT. Translated, it gives CASSPQANQPQHF. The whole variable domain, filled in from reference TRBV18 and TRBJ1-5, reads NAGVMQNPRHLVRRRGQEARLRCSPMKGHSHVYWYRQLPEEGLKFMVYLQKENIIDESGMPKERFSAEFPKEGPSILRIQQVVRGDSAAYFCASSPQANQPQHFGDGTRLSIL.

The chain recombines TRBV11-1 with TRBJ2-1; no clear D gene. The V end lost 0 bases, the J end lost 7 bases, and 4 bases lay between the germline ends. CDR1 and CDR2 from the germline V gene are SGHAT and FQDESV (reference sequence). CDR3 length: 12 amino acids. CDR3 DNA sequence: TGTGCCAGCAGCTTAGCGCGGAATGAGCAGTTCTTC. As protein: CASSLARNEQFF.

The V and J genes are TRBV7-6 and TRBJ2-2; D unresolved. Germline assignment: CDR1 SGHVS and CDR2 FNYEAQ. This CDR3 contains 14 residues. V dropped 2 bases and J dropped 2 bases, with 6 bases sitting between them. The CDR3 bases are TGTGCCAGCAGCTTACAGGCCAACACCGGGGAGCTGTTTTTT. Protein product: CASSLQANTGELFF.

The CDR3 DNA reads as TGCGCCAGCGGGGTCCTAGCGGGGGGCAGAAATGAGCAGTTCTTC. Amino acids: CASGVLAGGRNEQFF. This chain uses TRBV4-1 with TRBJ2-1; the match to TRBD2 covers 11 bases. J lost 7 bases, V lost 8 bases, and 10 bases had no gene match. The CDR3 covers 15 residues. CDR1 is MGHRA, CDR2 YSYEKL, per germline.

The chain carries TRBV6-1 and TRBJ1-1; no clear D gene. The CDR3 runs to 14 residues. From germline, CDR1 is MNHNS and CDR2 SASEGT. The V and J ends lost 7 bases and 0 bases respectively, with 12 bases between them. CDR3 nucleotides: TGTGCCAGCAATAAGGAGGTAATGAACACTGAAGCTTTCTTT. It encodes CASNKEVMNTEAFF.

In DNA form, the CDR3 reads TGTGCCAGCAGTGCCCCGGACAGGGGAGATACTGAAGCTTTCTTT. This encodes CASSAPDRGDTEAFF. The V gene is TRBV25-1, the J gene TRBJ1-1; TRBD1 matches at 9 bases. The trim removed 4 bases at V and 5 bases at J, leaving 8 bases unmatched. Germline-derived CDR1 and CDR2 are MGHDK and SYGVNS. The CDR3 extends over 15 amino acids.